The clone carrying this T cell receptor (beta chain) is categorized as medium-sized. Its antigen is currently unknown. Purified naive CD4+ T cells were depleted of CD25+ Tregs. Study findings and constraints: Greatest tumor Treg TCR overlap was with tumor naive CD4+ cells. The TCR gene usage of tumor memory CD4+ T cells clustered together with blood and lymph node memory CD4+ cells and with lymph node naive CD4+ cells. Roughly 13% of tumor Treg sequences matched naive CD4+ cells.

The CDR3 has 14 residues. V was pared by 5 bases and J by 5 bases, with 15 bases between. TRBV12-4/TRBJ1-2 clonotypes were amplified with adaptor-ligated barcode primers. Using its own MiXCR run on the multiplex PCR reads, TCRdb lists one record per CDR3 protein. The table has 420 or so distinct CDR3 sequences, around 2.8% seen once; the top ten hold 80% to 90%. The genes are TRBV12-3 or TRBV12-4 and TRBJ1-2; tentatively, D is TRBD1 (6 bases). The sequence was collected from a female donor with breast cancer. The sequenced sample consisted of tumor-infiltrating naive CD4+ T cells sorted from the breast tumor. Subset: naive CD4+ T cells, CD4+CD45RA+CD25-. The CDR3 DNA reads TGTGCCAGCAGTCCCCGTCAGGGGAGGTATGGCTACACCTTC. Translation gives CASSPRQGRYGYTF.